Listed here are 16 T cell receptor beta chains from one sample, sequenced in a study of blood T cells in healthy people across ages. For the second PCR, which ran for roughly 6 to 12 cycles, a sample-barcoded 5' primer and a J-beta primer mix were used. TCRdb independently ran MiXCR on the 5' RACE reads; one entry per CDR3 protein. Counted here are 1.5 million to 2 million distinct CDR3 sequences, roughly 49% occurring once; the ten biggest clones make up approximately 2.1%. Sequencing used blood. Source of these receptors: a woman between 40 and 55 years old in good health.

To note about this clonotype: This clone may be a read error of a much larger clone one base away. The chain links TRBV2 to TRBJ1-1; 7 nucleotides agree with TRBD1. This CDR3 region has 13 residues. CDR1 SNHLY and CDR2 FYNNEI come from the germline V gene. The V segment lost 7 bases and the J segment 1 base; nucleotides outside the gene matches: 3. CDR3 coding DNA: TGTGCCAGCATTTGGACAGGGAACACTGAAGCTTTCTTT. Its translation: CASIWTGNTEAFF.

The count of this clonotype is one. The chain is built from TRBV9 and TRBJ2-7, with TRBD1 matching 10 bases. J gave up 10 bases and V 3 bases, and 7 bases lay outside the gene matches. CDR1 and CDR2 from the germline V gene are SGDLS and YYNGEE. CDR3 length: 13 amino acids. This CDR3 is CASSGGQGDGQYF. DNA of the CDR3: TGTGCCAGCAGCGGAGGACAGGGGGACGGCCAGTACTTC.

The CDR3 protein is CASSLTTSLSYNEQFF. CDR3 nucleotide sequence: TGTGCCAGCAGTTTAACGACTAGCCTCTCCTACAATGAGCAGTTCTTC. The chain couples TRBV27 to TRBJ2-1; 7 bases map to TRBD2. The CDR3 runs to 16 residues. The germline V gene encodes CDR1 MNHEY and CDR2 SMNVEV (reference sequence). The V segment lost 2 bases and the J segment 0 bases; nucleotides outside the gene matches: 4.

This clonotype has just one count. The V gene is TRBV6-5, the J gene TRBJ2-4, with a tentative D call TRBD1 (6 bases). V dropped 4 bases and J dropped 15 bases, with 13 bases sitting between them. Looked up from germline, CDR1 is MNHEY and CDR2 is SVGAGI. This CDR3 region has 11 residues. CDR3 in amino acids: CASSLGARTYF. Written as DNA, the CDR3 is TGTGCCAGCAGTTTGGGGGCCAGGACGTACTTC.

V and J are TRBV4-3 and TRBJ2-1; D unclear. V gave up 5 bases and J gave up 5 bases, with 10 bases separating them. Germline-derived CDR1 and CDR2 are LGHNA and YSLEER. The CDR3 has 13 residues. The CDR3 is CASSAHIDNEQFF. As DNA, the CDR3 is TGCGCCAGCAGCGCCCATATAGACAATGAGCAGTTCTTC.

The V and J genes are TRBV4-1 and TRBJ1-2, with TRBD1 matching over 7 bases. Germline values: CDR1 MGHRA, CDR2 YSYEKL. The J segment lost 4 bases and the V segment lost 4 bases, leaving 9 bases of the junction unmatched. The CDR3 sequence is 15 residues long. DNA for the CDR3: TGCGCCAGCAGCCTACCTAGTGGGACAGTCTATGGCTACACCTTC. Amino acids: CASSLPSGTVYGYTF.

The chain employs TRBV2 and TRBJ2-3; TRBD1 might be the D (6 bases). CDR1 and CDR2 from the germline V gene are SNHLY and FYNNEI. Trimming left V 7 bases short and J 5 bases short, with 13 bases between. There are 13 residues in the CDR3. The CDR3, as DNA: TGTGCCAGCACAGGGGACAATGAAGATACGCAGTATTTT. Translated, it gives CASTGDNEDTQYF.

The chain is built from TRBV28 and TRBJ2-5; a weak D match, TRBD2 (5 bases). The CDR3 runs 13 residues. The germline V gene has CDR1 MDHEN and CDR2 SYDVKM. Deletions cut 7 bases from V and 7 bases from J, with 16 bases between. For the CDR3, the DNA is TGTGCCAGCACCCCTTGGGAGTACGGGACCCAGTACTTC. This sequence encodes CASTPWEYGTQYF.

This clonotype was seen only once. CDR3 bases: TGCGCCAGCAGCCAAGAGGGCCTCAGTTTGCGGGAGCAGTTCTTC. Protein: CASSQEGLSLREQFF. The V gene is TRBV4-1, the J gene TRBJ2-1; the D is unclear. The CDR3 has 15 residues. Trimming took 0 bases from V and 10 from J, leaving 16 bases between them. The germline V gene encodes CDR1 MGHRA and CDR2 YSYEKL.

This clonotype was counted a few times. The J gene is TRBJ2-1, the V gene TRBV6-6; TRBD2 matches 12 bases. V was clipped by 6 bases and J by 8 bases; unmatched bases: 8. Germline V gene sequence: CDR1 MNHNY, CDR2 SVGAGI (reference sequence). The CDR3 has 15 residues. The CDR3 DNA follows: TGTGCCAGCAGCTCTAGCGGGGGGGCCTCCGATGAGCAGTTCTTC. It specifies CASSSSGGASDEQFF.

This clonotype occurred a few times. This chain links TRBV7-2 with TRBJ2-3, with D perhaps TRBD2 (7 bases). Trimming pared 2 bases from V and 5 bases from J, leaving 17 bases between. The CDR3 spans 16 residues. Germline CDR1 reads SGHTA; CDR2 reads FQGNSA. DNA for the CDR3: TGTGCCAGCAGCTTAAAGGCGGCGGGGGCTAGAGATACGCAGTATTTT. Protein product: CASSLKAAGARDTQYF.

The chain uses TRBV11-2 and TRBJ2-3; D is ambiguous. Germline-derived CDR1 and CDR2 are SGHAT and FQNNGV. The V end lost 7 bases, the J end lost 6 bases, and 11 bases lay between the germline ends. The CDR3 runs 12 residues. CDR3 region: CASKRVPDTQYF. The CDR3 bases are TGTGCCAGCAAAAGGGTCCCGGATACGCAGTATTTT.

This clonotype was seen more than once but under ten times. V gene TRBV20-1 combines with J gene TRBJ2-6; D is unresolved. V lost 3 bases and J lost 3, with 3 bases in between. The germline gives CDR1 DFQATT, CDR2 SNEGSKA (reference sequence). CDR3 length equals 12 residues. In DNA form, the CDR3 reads TGCAGTGCTAGGAATGGGGCCAACGTCCTGACTTTC. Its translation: CSARNGANVLTF.

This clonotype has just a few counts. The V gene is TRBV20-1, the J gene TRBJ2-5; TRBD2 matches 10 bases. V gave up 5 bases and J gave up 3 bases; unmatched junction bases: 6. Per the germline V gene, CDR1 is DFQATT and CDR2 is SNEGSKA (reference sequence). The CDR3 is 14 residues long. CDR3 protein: CSALLAGAKETQYF. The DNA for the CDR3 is TGCAGTGCTCTCCTAGCGGGGGCAAAAGAGACCCAGTACTTC.

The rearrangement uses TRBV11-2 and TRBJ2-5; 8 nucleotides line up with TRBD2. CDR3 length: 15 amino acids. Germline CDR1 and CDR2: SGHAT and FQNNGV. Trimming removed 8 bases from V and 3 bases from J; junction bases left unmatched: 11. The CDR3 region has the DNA TGTGCCAGCCGTAGAACACGGCGGGGGGAAGAGACCCAGTACTTC. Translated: CASRRTRRGEETQYF.

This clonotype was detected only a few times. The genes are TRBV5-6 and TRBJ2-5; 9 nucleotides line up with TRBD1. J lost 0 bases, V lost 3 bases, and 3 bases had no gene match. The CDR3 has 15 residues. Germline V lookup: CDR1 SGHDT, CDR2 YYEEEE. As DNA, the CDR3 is TGTGCCAGCAGCTGGGGGACAGGGAACCAAGAGACCCAGTACTTC. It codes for CASSWGTGNQETQYF.